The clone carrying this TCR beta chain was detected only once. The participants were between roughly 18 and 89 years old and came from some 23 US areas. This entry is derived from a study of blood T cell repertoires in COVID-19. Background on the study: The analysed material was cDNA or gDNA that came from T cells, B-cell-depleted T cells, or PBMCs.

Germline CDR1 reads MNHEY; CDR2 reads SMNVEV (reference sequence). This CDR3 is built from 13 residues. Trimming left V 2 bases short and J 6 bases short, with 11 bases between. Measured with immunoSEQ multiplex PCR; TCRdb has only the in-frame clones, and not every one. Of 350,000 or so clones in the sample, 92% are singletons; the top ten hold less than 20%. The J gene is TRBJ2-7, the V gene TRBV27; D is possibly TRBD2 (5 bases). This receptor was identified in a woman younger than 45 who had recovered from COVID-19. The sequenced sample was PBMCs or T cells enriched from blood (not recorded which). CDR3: CASSLEGTREQYF. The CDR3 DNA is TGTGCCAGCAGTTTAGAGGGAACCCGCGAGCAGTACTTC.